These 23 T cell receptor beta chains were sequenced from one sample in a study of regulatory T cells in long-lasting Graves disease. Assembly of TCR beta libraries relied on iRepertoire HTBI primers together with Arm-PCR of CDR3 regions. TCRdb processed the multiplex PCR reads anew with MiXCR; each CDR3 protein has one entry. The sample yields some 500,000 distinct CDR3 sequences, approximately 12% seen once. Regarding time point: newly diagnosed GD, antithyroid drugs for less than 3 months. Extracted RNA from PBMCs served as the source of the TCR library. These records were also assigned to another study, of T cells in Graves' hyperthyroidism and ophthalmopathy.

This specimen consisted of peripheral blood mononuclear cells (PBMCs), obtained at new diagnosis, from a patient treated with antithyroid drugs. The receptors derive from a man between 25 and 39 years old with Graves disease.

This clonotype was observed many times. V usage is TRBV28 and J usage is TRBJ2-1; D possibly matches TRBD1 or TRBD2 (5 bases each). V was clipped by 5 bases and J by 8 bases, with 16 bases between them. This CDR3 is built from 14 residues. CDR1 and CDR2 from the germline V gene are MDHEN and SYDVKM. The CDR3 spells CASSLGTLGHEQFF. In nucleotides, the CDR3 is TGTGCCAGCAGTCTGGGGACCCTTGGGCATGAGCAGTTCTTC.

The chain couples TRBV6-1 to TRBJ1-5; tentatively, D is TRBD1 (5 bases). Germline CDR1 MNHNS, CDR2 SASEGT. With 8 bases removed from V and 4 bases from J, the gap between germline ends came to 12 bases. CDR3 size: 13 residues. The CDR3, as DNA: TGTGCCAGCGGGACGGCCTTTAATCAGCCCCAGCATTTT. This translates into CASGTAFNQPQHF.

The chain is built from TRBV4-1 and TRBJ2-1; D is uncertain. From germline, CDR1 is MGHRA and CDR2 YSYEKL. The CDR3 length is 14 residues. Trimming left V 0 bases short and J 3 bases short, with 6 bases between. The CDR3 region has the DNA TGCGCCAGCAGCCAAGATCTCATCTACAATGAGCAGTTCTTC. Amino acid sequence: CASSQDLIYNEQFF.

The CDR3 DNA reads TGCAGTGCAAAAGACAGGGGGCCCCTTAACACTGAAGCTTTCTTT. Translated, it gives CSAKDRGPLNTEAFF. The chain combines TRBV20-1 with TRBJ1-1; 10 nucleotides match TRBD1. V shed 6 bases and J 2 bases; nucleotides not matched to a gene: 9. This CDR3 spans 15 amino acids. Germline loops: CDR1 DFQATT, CDR2 SNEGSKA (reference sequence).

The V gene is TRBV19, the J gene TRBJ1-2, with no clear D. Germline-derived CDR1 and CDR2 are LNHDA and SQIVND (reference sequence). The CDR3 loop spans 13 amino acids. Trimming stripped 0 bases from V and 0 bases from J, with 2 bases between. In DNA form, the CDR3 reads TGTGCCAGTAGTATAGATTCTAACTATGGCTACACCTTC. Its protein product is CASSIDSNYGYTF.

This clonotype was observed many times. V is TRBV6-8 and J is TRBJ2-7; D perhaps matches TRBD2 (5 bases). CDR1 and CDR2 from the germline V gene are MNHGY and SAAAGT. The CDR3 is 15 residues long. Trimming removed 2 bases at V and 3 bases at J, with 14 bases between. This CDR3 reads CASSYQRTTLYEQYF. The CDR3 DNA reads as TGTGCCAGCAGTTACCAGCGGACCACGCTCTACGAGCAGTACTTC.

In its sample, this clonotype was seen many times. The chain joins TRBV12-3 or TRBV12-4 to TRBJ2-2, with no clear D. Trimming left V 1 base short and J 8 bases short, with 8 bases between. The CDR3 is 13 residues long. The CDR3 spells CASSLGGLGELFF. CDR3 nucleotides: TGTGCCAGCAGTTTAGGGGGATTAGGGGAGCTGTTTTTT.

The rearrangement links TRBV29-1 to TRBJ2-2, with TRBD2 as a possible D gene (5 bases). This CDR3 has 14 residues. V was cut by 2 bases and J by 7 bases, with 14 bases left in between. The germline gives CDR1 SQVTM, CDR2 ANQGSEA. Here the CDR3 DNA reads TGCAGCGTTGAACCCCGGGGAACACTCGGGGAGCTGTTTTTT. This encodes CSVEPRGTLGELFF.

This clonotype was seen ten or more times. The V call is TRBV7-3, the J call TRBJ2-3; 11 nucleotides match TRBD2. Germline assignment: CDR1 SGHTA and CDR2 FQGTGA. Trimming at V came to 5 bases and at J to 0 bases, leaving 4 bases not matched to a gene. The CDR3 loop spans 16 amino acids. CDR3 sequence (DNA): TGTGCCAGCAGCCCATGGACTAGCGGGAGCACAGATACGCAGTATTTT. This encodes CASSPWTSGSTDTQYF.

CDR3 region: CASRPQGGQPQHF. The CDR3 DNA reads as TGTGCCAGCAGACCGCAGGGAGGGCAGCCCCAGCATTTT. This chain connects TRBV6-1 to TRBJ1-5, with D possibly being TRBD1 (5 bases). This CDR3 is 13 amino acids long. Trimming took 6 bases from V and 7 from J, leaving 13 bases between them. From germline, CDR1 is MNHNS and CDR2 SASEGT.

This clonotype has at least ten counts. The chain is built from TRBV28 and TRBJ1-3; no firm D call. In germline, CDR1 is MDHEN, CDR2 SYDVKM. This CDR3 is 15 amino acids long. V gave up 7 bases and J gave up 2 bases, with 15 bases separating them. The DNA for the CDR3 is TGTGCCAGCACCGCAGGACTACAGCCTGGAAACACCATATATTTT. Its protein product is CASTAGLQPGNTIYF.

In this sample, this clonotype turned up many times. The V and J genes are TRBV24-1 and TRBJ2-7, with unresolved D. Per the germline V gene, CDR1 is KGHDR and CDR2 is SFDVKD. CDR3 length: 13 residues. The V and J ends lost 5 bases and 1 base respectively, with 8 bases between them. For the CDR3, the DNA is TGTGCCACCAGTGCGGCGTTTTCCTACGAGCAGTACTTC. The encoded protein is CATSAAFSYEQYF.

This clonotype appeared many times. The chain is built from TRBV5-1 and TRBJ2-5, with D perhaps being TRBD1 or TRBD2 (5 bases each). Germline CDR1 SGHRS, CDR2 YFSETQ. Trimming shortened V by 4 bases and J by 7 bases, and 17 bases separated the two germline ends. The CDR3 runs 14 residues. CDR3 in amino acids: CASSPAAGAGTQYF. CDR3 in DNA: TGCGCCAGCAGCCCAGCGGCTGGGGCCGGGACCCAGTACTTC.

J is TRBJ2-5 and V is TRBV5-1; D is unclear. CDR1 SGHRS and CDR2 YFSETQ come from the germline V gene. The CDR3 is made up of 12 amino acids. Trimming took 0 bases from V and 5 from J, leaving 5 bases between them. The CDR3 is CASSLGDETQYF. CDR3 nucleotide sequence: TGCGCCAGCAGCTTGGGGGATGAGACCCAGTACTTC.

This clonotype was picked up many times. The V gene is TRBV11-2, the J gene TRBJ2-5; D perhaps matches TRBD2 (6 bases). The CDR3 runs 15 residues. The germline gives CDR1 SGHAT, CDR2 FQNNGV. The V and J ends lost 0 bases and 4 bases respectively, with 12 bases between them. CDR3 region: CASSLDGGGGETQYF. The CDR3, as DNA: TGTGCCAGCAGCTTAGATGGGGGAGGAGGAGAGACCCAGTACTTC.

This clonotype was found a few times. The chain is built from TRBV29-1 and TRBJ2-7, with D maybe TRBD1 (6 bases). There are 14 residues in the CDR3. Germline CDR1 is SQVTM and CDR2 is ANQGSEA. CDR3 sequence: CSVRRTGRAYEQYF. Here the CDR3 DNA reads TGCAGTGTCCGAAGAACAGGGAGAGCCTACGAGCAGTACTTC.

This clonotype was counted at least ten times. The chain couples TRBV15 to TRBJ2-2; D ambiguous. The CDR3 runs to 12 residues. V lost 0 bases and J 7 bases, leaving 3 bases between the germline ends. The germline V gene encodes CDR1 LNHNV and CDR2 YYDKDF (reference sequence). CDR3: CATSRDNGELFF. The CDR3 region has the DNA TGTGCCACCAGCAGAGATAACGGGGAGCTGTTTTTT.

This clonotype showed up just a few times. The chain joins TRBV12-3 or TRBV12-4 to TRBJ2-3; 8 bases align to TRBD2. CDR3 length: 17 residues. V trimming: 4 bases; J trimming: 1 base; junction bases outside the gene matches: 10. CDR3 amino acids: CASSSTGGGRRTDTQYF. The CDR3 DNA is TGTGCCAGCAGTTCCACCGGCGGGGGGCGACGCACAGATACGCAGTATTTT.

This clonotype was seen many times. The V call is TRBV28, the J call TRBJ1-1; D not resolved. This CDR3 is built from 11 residues. Germline CDR1 and CDR2: MDHEN and SYDVKM. With 6 bases removed from V and 4 bases from J, the gap between germline ends came to 6 bases. The CDR3: CASRPITEAFF. CDR3 nucleotides: TGTGCCAGCAGGCCTATCACTGAAGCTTTCTTT. The variable domain in full, completed from reference TRBV28 and TRBJ1-1, reads DVKVTQSSRYLVKRTGEKVFLECVQDMDHENMFWYRQDPGLGLRLIYFSYDVKMKEKGDIPEGYSVSREKKERFSLILESASTNQTSMYLCASRPITEAFFGQGTRLTVV.

This clonotype was recorded at least ten times. The rearrangement links TRBV20-1 to TRBJ2-3; D might be TRBD2 (6 bases). CDR3 length equals 16 residues. V lost 3 bases and J 5 bases, leaving 21 bases between the germline ends. CDR1 and CDR2 from the germline V gene are DFQATT and SNEGSKA (reference sequence). The CDR3 region is CSASGGVRFGRDTQYF. CDR3 coding DNA: TGCAGTGCTAGCGGGGGAGTTCGGTTTGGGAGAGATACGCAGTATTTT.

The table lists this clonotype with many counts. V is TRBV7-8 and J is TRBJ2-1, with TRBD1 as a possible D gene (7 bases). Germline V gene lookup returns CDR1 SGHVS and CDR2 FQNEAQ. V was cut by 3 bases and J by 5 bases, with 14 bases left in between. The CDR3 is made up of 15 amino acids. The CDR3 is CASSLRGPSDNEQFF. CDR3 sequence (DNA): TGTGCCAGCAGCTTGAGGGGGCCTAGCGACAATGAGCAGTTCTTC.

This clonotype was seen repeatedly, ten times or more. This sequence joins TRBV2 and TRBJ2-5; maybe TRBD1 (5 bases). The germline CDR1 and CDR2 sequences are SNHLY and FYNNEI. V lost 5 bases and J lost 1, with 8 bases in between. The CDR3 runs 13 residues. The CDR3 loop reads CASSPDSQETQYF. CDR3 coding DNA: TGTGCCAGCAGTCCCGACAGCCAAGAGACCCAGTACTTC.

J is TRBJ2-5 and V is TRBV5-1; D is perhaps TRBD2 (6 bases). Trimming stripped 1 base from V and 4 bases from J, with 11 bases between. The length of the CDR3 is 14 residues. Looked up from germline, CDR1 is SGHRS and CDR2 is YFSETQ. CDR3 region: CASSLTGVSETQYF. The CDR3 DNA reads as TGCGCCAGCAGCTTGACGGGAGTGTCAGAGACCCAGTACTTC.